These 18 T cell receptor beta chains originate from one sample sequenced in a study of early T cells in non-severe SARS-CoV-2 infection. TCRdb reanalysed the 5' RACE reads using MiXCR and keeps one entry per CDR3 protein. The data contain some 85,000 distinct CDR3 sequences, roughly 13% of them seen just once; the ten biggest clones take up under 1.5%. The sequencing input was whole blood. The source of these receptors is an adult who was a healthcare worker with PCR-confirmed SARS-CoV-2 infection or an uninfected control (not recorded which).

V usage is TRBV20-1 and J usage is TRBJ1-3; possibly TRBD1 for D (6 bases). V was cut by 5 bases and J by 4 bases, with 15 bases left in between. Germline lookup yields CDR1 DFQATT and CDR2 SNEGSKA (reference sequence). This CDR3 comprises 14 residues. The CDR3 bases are TGCAGTGCTCGCGACAGGTTGGGAGGAAACACCATATATTTT. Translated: CSARDRLGGNTIYF.

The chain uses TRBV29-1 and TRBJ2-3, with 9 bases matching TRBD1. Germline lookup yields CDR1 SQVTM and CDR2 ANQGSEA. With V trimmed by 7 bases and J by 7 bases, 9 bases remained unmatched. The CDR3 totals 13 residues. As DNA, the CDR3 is TGCAGCGCCACCCGGGACAGGGCCAATACGCAGTATTTT. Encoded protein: CSATRDRANTQYF.

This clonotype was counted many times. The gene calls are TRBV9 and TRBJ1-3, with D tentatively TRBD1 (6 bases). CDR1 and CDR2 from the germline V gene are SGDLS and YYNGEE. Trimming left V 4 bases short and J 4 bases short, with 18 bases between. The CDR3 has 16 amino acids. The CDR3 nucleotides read TGTGCCAGCAGCCCACGACAGGCGGCGAGGGGAAACACCATATATTTT. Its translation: CASSPRQAARGNTIYF.

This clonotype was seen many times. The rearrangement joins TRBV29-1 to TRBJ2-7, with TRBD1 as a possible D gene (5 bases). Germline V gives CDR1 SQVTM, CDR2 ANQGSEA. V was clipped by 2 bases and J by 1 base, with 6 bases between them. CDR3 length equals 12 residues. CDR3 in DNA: TGCAGCGTTGAACAGGGATCCTACGAGCAGTACTTC. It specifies CSVEQGSYEQYF.

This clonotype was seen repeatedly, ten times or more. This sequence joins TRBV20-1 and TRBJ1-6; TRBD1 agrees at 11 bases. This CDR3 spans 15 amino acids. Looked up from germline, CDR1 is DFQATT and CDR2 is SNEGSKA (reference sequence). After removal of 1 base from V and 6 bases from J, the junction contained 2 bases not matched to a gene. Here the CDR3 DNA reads TGCAGTGCTAGAGTAGGACAGGGGGCTAATTCACCCCTCCACTTT. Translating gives CSARVGQGANSPLHF.

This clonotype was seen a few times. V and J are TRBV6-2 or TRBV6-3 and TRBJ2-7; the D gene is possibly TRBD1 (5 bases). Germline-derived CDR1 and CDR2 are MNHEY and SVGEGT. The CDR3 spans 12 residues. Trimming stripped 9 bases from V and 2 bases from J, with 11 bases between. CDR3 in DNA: TGTGCCAGTAAAGACAGTCCCTACGAGCAGTACTTC. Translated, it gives CASKDSPYEQYF.

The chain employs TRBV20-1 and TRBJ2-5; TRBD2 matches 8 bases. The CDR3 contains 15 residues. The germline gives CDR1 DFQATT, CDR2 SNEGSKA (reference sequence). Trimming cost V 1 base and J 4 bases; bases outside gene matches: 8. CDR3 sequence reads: CSARASSGGGETQYF. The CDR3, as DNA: TGCAGTGCTAGAGCATCCAGCGGGGGTGGAGAGACCCAGTACTTC.

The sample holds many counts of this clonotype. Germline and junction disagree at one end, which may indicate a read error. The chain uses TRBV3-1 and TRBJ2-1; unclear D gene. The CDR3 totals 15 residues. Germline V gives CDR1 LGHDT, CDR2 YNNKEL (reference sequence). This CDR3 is CASSQRGASDNEQFF. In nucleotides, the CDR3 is TGTGCCAGCAGCCAAAGAGGCGCCTCCGACAATGAGCAGTTCTTC.

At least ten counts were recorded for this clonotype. The CDR3 region has the DNA TGCAGCGTTGAAGATCCAGGCAGTACCTACAATGAGCAGTTCTTC. Its translation: CSVEDPGSTYNEQFF. The chain links TRBV29-1 to TRBJ2-1; no clear D gene. CDR1 is SQVTM and CDR2 is ANQGSEA in the germline V gene. This CDR3 is 15 amino acids long. The V gene lost 0 bases and the J gene lost 2 bases, with 11 bases spanning the gap.

The CDR3 reads CASSERIGDTQYF. The DNA for the CDR3 is TGTGCCAGCAGTGAAAGGATCGGGGATACGCAGTATTTT. This rearrangement joins TRBV6-1 to TRBJ2-3; no firm D call. Germline V gene sequence: CDR1 MNHNS, CDR2 SASEGT. Trimming took 2 bases from V and 6 from J, leaving 9 bases between them. The CDR3 has 13 residues.

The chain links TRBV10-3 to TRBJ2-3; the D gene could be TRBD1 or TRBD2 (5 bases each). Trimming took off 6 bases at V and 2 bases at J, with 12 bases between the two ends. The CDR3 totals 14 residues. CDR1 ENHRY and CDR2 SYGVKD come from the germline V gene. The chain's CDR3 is CAISGDAATDTQYF. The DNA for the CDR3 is TGTGCCATCAGCGGGGACGCTGCCACAGATACGCAGTATTTT.

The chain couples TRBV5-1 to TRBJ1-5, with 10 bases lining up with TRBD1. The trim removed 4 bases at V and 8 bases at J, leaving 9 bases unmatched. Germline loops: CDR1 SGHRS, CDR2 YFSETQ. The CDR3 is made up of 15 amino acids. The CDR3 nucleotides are TGCGCCAGCAGCCCGGCTCCGGGACAGGGGAAGCCCCAGCATTTT. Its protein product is CASSPAPGQGKPQHF. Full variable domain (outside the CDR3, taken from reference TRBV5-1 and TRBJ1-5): KAGVTQTPRYLIKTRGQQVTLSCSPISGHRSVSWYQQTPGQGLQFLFEYFSETQRNKGNFPGRFSGRQFSNSRSEMNVSTLELGDSALYLCASSPAPGQGKPQHFGDGTRLSIL.

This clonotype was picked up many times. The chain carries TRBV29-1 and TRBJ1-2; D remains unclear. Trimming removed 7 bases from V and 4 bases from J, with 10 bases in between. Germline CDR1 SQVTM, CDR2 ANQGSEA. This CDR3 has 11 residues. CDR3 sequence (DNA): TGCAGCGGGAGTCAGAGCTATGGCTACACCTTC. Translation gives CSGSQSYGYTF.

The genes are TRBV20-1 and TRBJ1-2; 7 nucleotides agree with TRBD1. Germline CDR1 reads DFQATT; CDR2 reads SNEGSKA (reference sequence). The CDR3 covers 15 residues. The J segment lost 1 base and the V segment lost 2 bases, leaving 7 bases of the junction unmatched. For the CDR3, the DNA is TGCAGTGCTAGACCCGCGGGACAGATTAACTATGGCTACACCTTC. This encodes CSARPAGQINYGYTF.

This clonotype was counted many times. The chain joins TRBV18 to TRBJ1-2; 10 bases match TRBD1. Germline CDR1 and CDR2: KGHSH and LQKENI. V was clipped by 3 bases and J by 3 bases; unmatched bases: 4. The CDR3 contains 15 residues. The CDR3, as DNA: TGTGCCAGCTCACCGCTTGGACAGGGGGACTATGGCTACACCTTC. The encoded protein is CASSPLGQGDYGYTF.

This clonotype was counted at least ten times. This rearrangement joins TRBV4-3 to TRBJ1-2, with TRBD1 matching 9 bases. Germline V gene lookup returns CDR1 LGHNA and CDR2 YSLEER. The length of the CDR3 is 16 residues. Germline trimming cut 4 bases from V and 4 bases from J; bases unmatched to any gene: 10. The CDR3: CASSPTLQGAGYGYTF. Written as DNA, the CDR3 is TGCGCCAGCAGCCCCACCTTACAGGGGGCGGGCTATGGCTACACCTTC.

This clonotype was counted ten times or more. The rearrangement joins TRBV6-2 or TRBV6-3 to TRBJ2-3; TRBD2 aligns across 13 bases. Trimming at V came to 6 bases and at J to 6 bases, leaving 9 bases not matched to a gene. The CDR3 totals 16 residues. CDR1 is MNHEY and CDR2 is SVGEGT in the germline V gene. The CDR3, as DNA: TGTGCCAGCAGGGATGGACTAGCGGGGGCAGTCGATACGCAGTATTTT. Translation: CASRDGLAGAVDTQYF.

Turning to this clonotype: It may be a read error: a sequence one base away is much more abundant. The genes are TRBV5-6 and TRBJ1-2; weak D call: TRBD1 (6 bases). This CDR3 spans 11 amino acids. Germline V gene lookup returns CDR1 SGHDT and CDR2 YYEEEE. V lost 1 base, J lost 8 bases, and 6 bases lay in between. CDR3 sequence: CASSLTGGYTF. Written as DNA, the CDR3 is TGTGCCAGCAGCTTGACAGGGGGCTACACCTTC.